These 6 T cell receptor beta chains originate from one sample sequenced in a study of T cell responses to AZD1222 COVID-19 vaccine. The table came from immunoSEQ multiplex PCR; TCRdb's copy has only in-frame clones and leaves some out. The sample holds some 100,000 clones, around 90% seen once. Specimen: peripheral blood, collected on day 0 of AZD1222 vaccination. The receptor source for this set is an adult in good health.

This chain links TRBV6-5 with TRBJ1-2; 7 bases match TRBD1. Unmatched junction bases numbered 8, after V lost 2 bases and J lost 5 bases. CDR3 length: 15 residues. CDR1 and CDR2 (germline): MNHEY, SVGAGI. In nucleotides, the CDR3 is TGTGCCAGCAGTTACGAGACGACAGGGTGGTATGGCTACACCTTC. Its translation: CASSYETTGWYGYTF.

The J gene is TRBJ1-5, the V gene TRBV7-8; the D gene is possibly TRBD1 (6 bases). V was pared by 4 bases and J by 3 bases, with 10 bases between. This CDR3 has 14 amino acids. Germline-derived CDR1 and CDR2 are SGHVS and FQNEAQ. The CDR3, as DNA: TGTGCCAGCAGCTCGGGGGACAACAATCAGCCCCAGCATTTT. Translated, it gives CASSSGDNNQPQHF.

V usage is TRBV27 and J usage is TRBJ1-1; weak D call: TRBD1 (5 bases). V shed 6 bases and J shed 0 bases, with 11 bases lying between them. CDR1 and CDR2 from the germline V gene are MNHEY and SMNVEV (reference sequence). The CDR3 loop spans 14 amino acids. CDR3 amino acids: CASRRDAVNTEAFF. CDR3 DNA: TGTGCCAGCAGAAGGGACGCAGTGAACACTGAAGCTTTCTTT.

This CDR3 reads CASSYLPSNGYTF. CDR3 nucleotides: TGTGCCAGCAGTTACCTCCCCTCGAATGGCTACACCTTC. V gene TRBV6-5 combines with J gene TRBJ1-2; D is uncertain. CDR3 size: 13 residues. CDR1 and CDR2 from the germline V gene are MNHEY and SVGAGI. V gave up 2 bases and J gave up 6 bases, with 10 bases separating them.

The chain joins TRBV11-2 to TRBJ1-6, with a possible D match to TRBD1 (6 bases). The germline gives CDR1 SGHAT, CDR2 FQNNGV. V dropped 5 bases and J dropped 10 bases, with 12 bases sitting between them. The CDR3 length is 13 residues. The CDR3 sequence is CASSEGGGSPLHF. DNA for the CDR3: TGTGCCAGCAGCGAAGGGGGGGGATCACCCCTCCACTTT.

The CDR3 loop reads CASSGGSTDTQYF. Written as DNA, the CDR3 is TGTGCCAGCAGTGGCGGGAGCACAGATACGCAGTATTTT. The chain is built from TRBV6-4 and TRBJ2-3, with D possibly being TRBD2 (5 bases). The CDR3 contains 13 residues. Per the germline V gene, CDR1 is MRHNA and CDR2 is SNTAGT. Trimming removed 4 bases from V and 0 bases from J, with 5 bases in between.